A single sample is the source of the 9 T cell receptor beta chains below, sequenced in a study of regulatory T cells in long-lasting Graves disease. Time point denoted: newly diagnosed GD, antithyroid drugs for less than 3 months. Generation of the TCR library employed RNA extracted from PBMCs. In building TCR beta libraries, iRepertoire HTBI primers were used together with Arm-PCR of CDR3 regions. Each CDR3 protein gets one entry after TCRdb re-called the multiplex PCR reads with MiXCR. The sample records about 620,000 distinct CDR3 sequences, 15% to 20% being singletons. This sample was also put to use in a study of T cells in Graves' hyperthyroidism and ophthalmopathy.

Sample: peripheral blood mononuclear cells (PBMCs), taken at new diagnosis, from a patient treated with antithyroid drugs. These TCRs come from a woman in her twenties or thirties with Graves disease.

This clonotype was observed a handful of times. The chain combines TRBV29-1 with TRBJ1-3, with D unresolved. Trimming removed 3 bases at V and 1 base at J, with 7 bases between. CDR1 SQVTM and CDR2 ANQGSEA come from the germline V gene. This CDR3 comprises 13 residues. CDR3 sequence reads: CSVEKDSGNTIYF. The CDR3 bases are TGCAGCGTTGAGAAGGATTCTGGAAACACCATATATTTT.

The chain joins TRBV28 to TRBJ1-5; TRBD1 matches at 11 bases. The CDR3 runs 16 residues. CDR1 is MDHEN, CDR2 SYDVKM, per germline. The junction had 10 bases not matched to a gene; V was cut back by 8 bases and J by 4 bases. The CDR3 DNA reads as TGTGCCAGCCTACCCCCGGGACAGGGGGTTAATCAGCCCCAGCATTTT. Translating it yields CASLPPGQGVNQPQHF.

J is TRBJ2-3 and V is TRBV5-5; D gene unclear. In germline, CDR1 is SGHKS, CDR2 YYEKEE (reference sequence). V was cut by 3 bases and J by 4 bases, with 12 bases left in between. This CDR3 contains 14 residues. The CDR3 is CASSYLSTADTQYF. The CDR3 DNA reads as TGTGCCAGCAGCTATCTTTCGACGGCAGATACGCAGTATTTT.

V gene TRBV6-1 combines with J gene TRBJ1-4; D is possibly TRBD1 (6 bases). Germline values: CDR1 MNHNS, CDR2 SASEGT. V dropped 3 bases and J dropped 7 bases, with 12 bases sitting between them. The CDR3 extends over 14 amino acids. The CDR3 region has the DNA TGTGCCAGCAGTGACGGGGGGGCTGGTGAAAAACTGTTTTTT. Protein sequence: CASSDGGAGEKLFF.

This clonotype was detected only a few times. The chain recombines TRBV15 with TRBJ2-1, with a possible D match to TRBD2 (5 bases). Germline-derived CDR1 and CDR2 are LNHNV and YYDKDF (reference sequence). The CDR3 totals 13 residues. V lost 3 bases and J 8 bases, leaving 11 bases between the germline ends. Here the CDR3 DNA reads TGTGCCACCAGCAGTTCCCCCGGGGATGAGCAGTTCTTC. It encodes CATSSSPGDEQFF.

This clonotype was picked up many times. The chain combines TRBV13 with TRBJ2-7, with 7 nucleotides matching TRBD2. CDR1 is PRHDT, CDR2 FYEKMQ, per germline (reference sequence). With 5 bases clipped from V and 6 bases from J, the junction kept 13 bases outside the gene matches. The length of the CDR3 is 15 residues. The CDR3 is CASSTPVAGVGEQYF. The CDR3 nucleotides are TGTGCCAGCAGCACCCCGGTGGCGGGAGTTGGCGAGCAGTACTTC.

As regards this clonotype: A single base separates this from a much larger clone, so it may be a read error. The chain uses TRBV7-2 and TRBJ2-7; a weak D match, TRBD1 (5 bases). The CDR3 consists of 15 residues. Germline V gene sequence: CDR1 SGHTA, CDR2 FQGNSA. This CDR3 reads CASSPSASTAYGQYF. Here the CDR3 DNA reads TGTGCCAGCAGCCCCAGCGCTTCGACAGCCTACGGGCAGTACTTC.

There are a few counts of this clonotype. The chain couples TRBV28 to TRBJ2-6; D remains ambiguous. Germline V lookup: CDR1 MDHEN, CDR2 SYDVKM. CDR3 length: 17 residues. V was shortened by 3 bases and J by 0 bases, with 12 bases between the two germline ends. CDR3 region: CASSLGLTGSGANVLTF. As DNA, the CDR3 is TGTGCCAGCAGTTTGGGCCTGACGGGCTCTGGGGCCAACGTCCTGACTTTC.

Points on this clonotype: This is likely a read error, given that the CDR3 carries no conserved phenylalanine or tryptophan at its end. J is TRBJ2-1 and V is TRBV3-1, with 7 bases that match TRBD1. Unmatched junction bases numbered 6, after V lost 1 base and J lost 6 bases. The length of the CDR3 is 15 residues. Germline CDR1 and CDR2: LGHDT and YNNKEL (reference sequence). CDR3 loop: CASSQAVGQPNEQFS. The CDR3 coding sequence is TGTGCCAGCAGCCAAGCTGTGGGACAGCCCAATGAGCAGTTCTCC.